A single sample is the source of the 24 T cell receptor beta chains below, sequenced in a study of blood T cell repertoires in COVID-19. TCRdb's table, derived via immunoSEQ multiplex PCR, lists solely in-frame clones and lacks some. The sample holds roughly 53,000 clones, 77% seen once. Sequenced input: peripheral blood. These receptors all stem from a man between 65 and 85 years old with active or convalescent COVID-19.

Ten or more counts support this clone. This chain uses TRBV30 with TRBJ1-2; 10 nucleotides match TRBD1. The J segment lost 9 bases and the V segment lost 0 bases, leaving 7 bases of the junction unmatched. This CDR3 is built from 14 residues. Germline V lookup: CDR1 GTSNPN, CDR2 SVGIG (reference sequence). CDR3: CAWSVGGQGIRYTF. For the CDR3, the DNA is TGTGCCTGGAGTGTAGGGGGACAGGGGATTCGCTACACCTTC.

The chain links TRBV11-3 to TRBJ2-1, with D possibly TRBD1 on 5 matching bases. This CDR3 is built from 14 residues. CDR1 is SGHNT, CDR2 YENEEA, per germline. V lost 5 bases and J 7 bases, leaving 15 bases between the germline ends. Here the CDR3 reads CASSPGQSRNEQFF. The CDR3 DNA reads as TGTGCCAGCAGCCCCGGACAATCGAGGAATGAGCAGTTCTTC.

This sequence joins TRBV11-2 and TRBJ2-2; 13 bases line up with TRBD2. This CDR3 spans 15 amino acids. The V segment lost 3 bases and the J segment 6 bases; nucleotides outside the gene matches: 1. Germline loops: CDR1 SGHAT, CDR2 FQNNGV. The CDR3 coding sequence is TGTGCCAGCAGCTTTGGACTAGCGGGGGCCGGGGAGCTGTTTTTT. Translating gives CASSFGLAGAGELFF. Full variable domain (remainder filled in from reference TRBV11-2 and TRBJ2-2): EAGVAQSPRYKIIEKRQSVAFWCNPISGHATLYWYQQILGQGPKLLIQFQNNGVVDDSQLPKDRFSAERLKGVDSTLKIQPAKLEDSAVYLCASSFGLAGAGELFFGEGSRLTVL.

The rearrangement joins TRBV11-3 to TRBJ2-6; weak D call: TRBD2 (7 bases). Trimming cost V 5 bases and J 0 bases, with 14 bases left between them. The CDR3 spans 17 residues. CDR1 is SGHNT and CDR2 is YENEEA in the germline V gene. CDR3 residues: CASSAGAGDSGANVLTF. CDR3 in DNA: TGTGCCAGCAGCGCGGGGGCGGGAGACTCTGGGGCCAACGTCCTGACTTTC.

The rearrangement links TRBV9 to TRBJ1-4; D unresolved. Germline V CDR1 and CDR2: SGDLS, YYNGEE. This CDR3 contains 15 residues. The germline V and J ends were trimmed by 0 bases and 3 bases, with 9 bases remaining between them. The CDR3 coding sequence is TGTGCCAGCAGCGTAGGAACAGCCTCTAATGAAAAACTGTTTTTT. This codes for CASSVGTASNEKLFF. The variable domain in full, completed from reference TRBV9 and TRBJ1-4, reads DSGVTQTPKHLITATGQRVTLRCSPRSGDLSVYWYQQSLDQGLQFLIQYYNGEERAKGNILERFSAQQFPDLHSELNLSSLELGDSALYFCASSVGTASNEKLFFGSGTQLSVL.

The chain employs TRBV6-5 and TRBJ1-2; 8 bases are shared with TRBD1. With V trimmed by 6 bases and J by 7 bases, 10 bases remained unmatched. The germline V gene encodes CDR1 MNHEY and CDR2 SVGAGI. This CDR3 has 14 amino acids. The CDR3: CASSHGRGRGGYTF. DNA for the CDR3: TGTGCCAGCAGCCACGGCAGGGGGCGCGGTGGCTACACCTTC.

V gene TRBV29-1 combines with J gene TRBJ2-7; 8 nucleotides align to TRBD1. The length of the CDR3 is 13 residues. Germline V gene lookup returns CDR1 SQVTM and CDR2 ANQGSEA. The J segment lost 2 bases and the V segment lost 6 bases, leaving 6 bases of the junction unmatched. CDR3 loop: CSVRDRPTYEQYF. The CDR3 region has the DNA TGCAGCGTCCGGGACAGGCCGACCTACGAGCAGTACTTC.

This rearrangement joins TRBV19 to TRBJ1-5, with TRBD1 matching over 7 bases. Germline loops: CDR1 LNHDA, CDR2 SQIVND (reference sequence). V dropped 6 bases and J dropped 3; count of bases not matched to a gene: 8. CDR3 size: 15 residues. The CDR3 region is CASRTGIINNQPQHF. DNA of the CDR3: TGTGCCAGTAGGACAGGGATAATTAACAATCAGCCCCAGCATTTT.

This sequence joins TRBV18 and TRBJ1-2; D is possibly TRBD1 (5 bases). This CDR3 contains 12 residues. The V gene's germline CDR1 is KGHSH and CDR2 LQKENI. V gave up 2 bases and J gave up 6 bases, with 7 bases separating them. The CDR3 bases are TGTGCCAGCTCACCAGGAGGGGATGGCTACACCTTC. This gives the protein CASSPGGDGYTF.

J is TRBJ2-2 and V is TRBV7-6; weak D call: TRBD2 (6 bases). This CDR3 is built from 17 residues. Trimming shortened V by 5 bases and J by 1 base, and 17 bases separated the two germline ends. Germline V gene data show CDR1 as SGHVS and CDR2 as FNYEAQ. The CDR3 loop reads CASSRGVAGLNTGELFF. The CDR3 DNA follows: TGTGCCAGCAGCCGAGGGGTTGCGGGGTTGAACACCGGGGAGCTGTTTTTT.

This CDR3 reads CASSQDYRGRANTGELFF. In DNA form, the CDR3 reads TGTGCCAGCAGCCAAGATTATCGCGGGAGGGCCAACACCGGGGAGCTGTTTTTT. The chain carries TRBV4-2 and TRBJ2-2, with 9 bases fitting TRBD2. This CDR3 is built from 18 residues. V was pared by 0 bases and J by 2 bases, with 7 bases of the junction left unmatched. Per the germline V gene, CDR1 is LGHNA and CDR2 is YNFKEQ.

The rearrangement links TRBV27 to TRBJ2-5; the D gene is possibly TRBD2 (6 bases). Deletions cut 2 bases from V and 4 bases from J, with 17 bases between. The CDR3 is 16 residues long. Per germline, CDR1 MNHEY and CDR2 SMNVEV (reference sequence). CDR3 sequence (DNA): TGTGCCAGCAGTTTAAATGGGGGGTGGGTTGGAGAGACCCAGTACTTC. Translation: CASSLNGGWVGETQYF.

The genes are TRBV9 and TRBJ2-3; TRBD2 matches at 9 bases. Unmatched junction bases numbered 9, after V lost 4 bases and J lost 3 bases. Germline V gene lookup returns CDR1 SGDLS and CDR2 YYNGEE. The CDR3 loop spans 16 amino acids. The DNA for the CDR3 is TGTGCCAGCAGCCAGGAAGGCGGGGGGGGAACAGATACGCAGTATTTT. It yields the protein CASSQEGGGGTDTQYF.

The rearrangement uses TRBV30 and TRBJ2-5, with TRBD2 identical over 8 bases. This CDR3 is 15 amino acids long. Trimming at V came to 2 bases and at J to 5 bases, leaving 10 bases not matched to a gene. Per the germline V gene, CDR1 is GTSNPN and CDR2 is SVGIG (reference sequence). The CDR3 nucleotides read TGTGCCTGGAGTTCCTCGGGACTAGGGGGGGAGACCCAGTACTTC. This gives the protein CAWSSSGLGGETQYF.

Only one count was recorded for this clone. The rearrangement joins TRBV5-4 to TRBJ1-2; TRBD1 might be the D (6 bases). Per germline, CDR1 SGHNT and CDR2 YYREEE (reference sequence). The CDR3 consists of 14 residues. V gave up 2 bases and J gave up 4 bases, with 12 bases separating them. This CDR3 reads CASSFPGQSYGYTF. The CDR3 region has the DNA TGTGCCAGCAGCTTCCCTGGACAGTCCTATGGCTACACCTTC.

A single count supports this clone. V and J are TRBV4-3 and TRBJ1-2, with TRBD1 matching over 9 bases. V gave up 3 bases and J gave up 7 bases; unmatched junction bases: 12. CDR1 and CDR2 (germline): LGHNA, YSLEER. The CDR3 is made up of 16 amino acids. This CDR3 reads CASSHVLKGTGIGYTF. For the CDR3, the DNA is TGCGCCAGCAGCCACGTATTAAAGGGGACAGGGATTGGCTACACCTTC.

The chain joins TRBV30 to TRBJ2-7; the match to TRBD1 covers 9 bases. The V gene's germline CDR1 is GTSNPN and CDR2 SVGIG (reference sequence). CDR3 length: 13 amino acids. V lost 2 bases and J lost 6; bases outside the gene matches: 5. The CDR3, as DNA: TGTGCCTGGAGTTCGGGACAGGGATCCGAGCAGTACTTC. This gives the protein CAWSSGQGSEQYF.

The chain employs TRBV11-2 and TRBJ2-1, with TRBD2 identical over 9 bases. Germline loops: CDR1 SGHAT, CDR2 FQNNGV. The CDR3 consists of 18 residues. The V and J ends lost 5 bases and 4 bases, in that order; junction bases with no gene match: 15. This CDR3 is CASSPRNSGGQLYNEQFF. As DNA, the CDR3 is TGTGCCAGCAGCCCCAGAAATAGCGGGGGCCAACTTTACAATGAGCAGTTCTTC.

This clone was observed a few times. The V and J genes are TRBV4-1 and TRBJ2-1, with a weak D call TRBD2 (6 bases). The CDR3 covers 17 residues. Germline V gives CDR1 MGHRA, CDR2 YSYEKL. V was trimmed by 0 bases and J by 4 bases, leaving 16 bases between them. CDR3 region: CASSQEETAGPYNEQFF. Here the CDR3 DNA reads TGCGCCAGCAGCCAAGAAGAGACGGCGGGACCTTACAATGAGCAGTTCTTC.

The chain carries TRBV6-5 and TRBJ1-2; D possibly corresponds to TRBD1 (6 bases). Deletions cut 0 bases from V and 5 bases from J, with 13 bases between. CDR1 and CDR2 from the germline V gene are MNHEY and SVGAGI. The CDR3 runs 15 residues. The CDR3 region has the DNA TGTGCCAGCAGTTACTCGAGTAACAGGGTGTATGGCTACACCTTC. It encodes CASSYSSNRVYGYTF.

The chain carries TRBV6-2 or TRBV6-3 and TRBJ1-1; D not certain. CDR1 and CDR2 from the germline V gene are MNHEY and SVGEGT. The CDR3 has 13 residues. V shed 1 base and J shed 0 bases, with 3 bases lying between them. Here the CDR3 DNA reads TGTGCCAGCAGTTACTACATGAACACTGAAGCTTTCTTT. Its protein product is CASSYYMNTEAFF.

This clone was recorded at least ten times. The V call is TRBV10-1, the J call TRBJ2-1, with D perhaps matching TRBD2 (6 bases). V gave up 7 bases and J gave up 8 bases, with 18 bases separating them. Per the germline V gene, CDR1 is WNHNN and CDR2 is SYGVQD (reference sequence). The CDR3 totals 14 residues. The CDR3 here is CASTLGLARHEQFF. In DNA, the CDR3 is TGCGCCAGCACCCTGGGTCTAGCGCGGCATGAGCAGTTCTTC.

This chain links TRBV7-9 with TRBJ1-3, with D possibly TRBD1 on 5 matching bases. Trimming cost V 5 bases and J 1 base, with 9 bases left between them. There are 14 residues in the CDR3. Germline V gene sequence: CDR1 SEHNR, CDR2 FQNEAQ (reference sequence). This CDR3 reads CASSARGSGNTIYF. CDR3 nucleotide sequence: TGTGCCAGCAGCGCCCGGGGGTCTGGAAACACCATATATTTT.

The chain carries TRBV6-2 or TRBV6-3 and TRBJ1-1; a weak D match, TRBD1 (5 bases). Germline V gene data show CDR1 as MNHEY and CDR2 as SVGEGT. This CDR3 is built from 15 residues. V was pared by 2 bases and J by 4 bases, with 14 bases between. In DNA form, the CDR3 reads TGTGCCAGCAGTTACACCCTTGGTAGGGGCACTGAAGCTTTCTTT. Protein: CASSYTLGRGTEAFF.